Presented here are 8 T cell receptor beta chains from one specimen sequenced in a study of early T cells in non-severe SARS-CoV-2 infection. Using its own MiXCR run on the 5' RACE reads, TCRdb lists one record per CDR3 protein. The data show 98,000 or so distinct CDR3 sequences, roughly 11% seen once. Sequenced material: whole blood. The receptor source for this set is an adult who was a healthcare worker with PCR-confirmed SARS-CoV-2 infection or an uninfected control (not recorded which).

This clonotype was detected many times. The chain joins TRBV27 to TRBJ2-6, with unresolved D. Germline lookup yields CDR1 MNHEY and CDR2 SMNVEV (reference sequence). Trimming took off 6 bases at V and 0 bases at J, with 6 bases between the two ends. The CDR3 has 14 amino acids. For the CDR3, the DNA is TGTGCCAGCAGCCCCCTCTCTGGGGCCAACGTCCTGACTTTC. This encodes CASSPLSGANVLTF. The whole variable domain, filled in from reference TRBV27 and TRBJ2-6, reads EAQVTQNPRYLITVTGKKLTVTCSQNMNHEYMSWYRQDPGLGLRQIYYSMNVEVTDKGDVPEGYKVSRKEKRNFPLILESPSPNQTSLYFCASSPLSGANVLTFGAGSRLTVL.

This clonotype came up many times. The chain links TRBV6-2 or TRBV6-3 to TRBJ1-1, with D tentatively TRBD1 (6 bases). The CDR3 covers 16 residues. CDR1 is MNHEY and CDR2 is SVGEGT in the germline V gene. Trimming removed 7 bases from V and 0 bases from J, with 18 bases in between. The CDR3 DNA follows: TGTGCCAGCAAGAACAGGGTTGCCTCTTTGAACACTGAAGCTTTCTTT. This sequence encodes CASKNRVASLNTEAFF.

CDR3 amino acids: CASSLVTSGSKDEQFF. Here the CDR3 DNA reads TGTGCCAGCAGCTTAGTTACTAGCGGGAGTAAGGATGAGCAGTTCTTC. The genes are TRBV7-2 and TRBJ2-1, with 11 bases lining up with TRBD2. The CDR3 spans 16 residues. J gave up 8 bases and V 1 base, and 7 bases lay outside the gene matches. Germline values: CDR1 SGHTA, CDR2 FQGNSA.

This clonotype has just a few counts. V usage is TRBV6-1 and J usage is TRBJ1-6; no clear D. With 0 bases removed from V and 9 bases from J, the gap between germline ends came to 12 bases. The CDR3 sequence is 15 residues long. CDR1 MNHNS and CDR2 SASEGT come from the germline V gene. The CDR3 region is CASSEAGGRGSPLHF. CDR3 nucleotide sequence: TGTGCCAGCAGTGAAGCGGGAGGCCGGGGTTCACCCCTCCACTTT.

This clonotype was detected ten times or more. V gene TRBV7-9 combines with J gene TRBJ1-4; D gene unclear. The CDR3 contains 15 residues. Germline V gene data show CDR1 as SEHNR and CDR2 as FQNEAQ (reference sequence). Deletions cut 0 bases from V and 3 bases from J, with 8 bases between. CDR3: CASSLARRSNEKLFF. Here the CDR3 DNA reads TGTGCCAGCAGCTTAGCGAGGCGCTCTAATGAAAAACTGTTTTTT. Full variable domain (rest looked up from reference TRBV7-9 and TRBJ1-4): DTGVSQNPRHKITKRGQNVTFRCDPISEHNRLYWYRQTLGQGPEFLTYFQNEAQLEKSRLLSDRFSAERPKGSFSTLEIQRTEQGDSAMYLCASSLARRSNEKLFFGSGTQLSVL.

This clonotype appeared a few times. This chain uses TRBV6-5 with TRBJ1-1, with 7 nucleotides matching TRBD1. The germline V gene has CDR1 MNHEY and CDR2 SVGAGI. This CDR3 region has 15 residues. Trimming removed 0 bases from V and 7 bases from J; junction bases left unmatched: 8. The CDR3 nucleotides are TGTGCCAGCAGTTACTCGGAGGGGGCAGGGGGTGAAGCTTTCTTT. It yields the protein CASSYSEGAGGEAFF.

This clonotype has only a few counts. This chain connects TRBV5-4 to TRBJ1-2, with TRBD1 identical over 11 bases. Unmatched junction bases numbered 6, after V lost 0 bases and J lost 8 bases. The CDR3 has 15 amino acids. Germline-derived CDR1 and CDR2 are SGHNT and YYREEE (reference sequence). The CDR3 is CASSLAGQGARGYTF. CDR3 DNA sequence: TGTGCCAGCAGCTTGGCCGGACAGGGGGCCCGCGGCTACACCTTC.

V gene TRBV7-9 combines with J gene TRBJ1-2; D is possibly TRBD1 (5 bases). This CDR3 is 15 amino acids long. The V end lost 3 bases, the J end lost 9 bases, and 20 bases lay between the germline ends. Germline CDR1 SEHNR, CDR2 FQNEAQ (reference sequence). Here the CDR3 reads CASSFRPGTALRYTF. The CDR3 DNA is TGTGCCAGCAGCTTTCGCCCCGGGACTGCCCTCCGCTACACCTTC.